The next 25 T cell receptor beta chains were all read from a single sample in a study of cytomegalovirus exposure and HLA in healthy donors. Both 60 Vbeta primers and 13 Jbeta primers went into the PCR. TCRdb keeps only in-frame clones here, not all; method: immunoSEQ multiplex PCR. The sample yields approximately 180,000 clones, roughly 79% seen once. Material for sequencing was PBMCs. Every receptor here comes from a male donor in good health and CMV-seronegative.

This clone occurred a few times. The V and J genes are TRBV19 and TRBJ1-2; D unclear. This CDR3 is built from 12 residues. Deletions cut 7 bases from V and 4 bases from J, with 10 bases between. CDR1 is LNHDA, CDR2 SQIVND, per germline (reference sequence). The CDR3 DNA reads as TGTGCCAGTACATTTTCCGGCTATGGCTACACCTTC. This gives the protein CASTFSGYGYTF.

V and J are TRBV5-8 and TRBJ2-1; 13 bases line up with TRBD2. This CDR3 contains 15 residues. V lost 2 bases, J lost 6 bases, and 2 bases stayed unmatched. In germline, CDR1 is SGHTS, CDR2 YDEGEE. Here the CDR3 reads CASSLGTSGANEQFF. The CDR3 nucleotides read TGTGCCAGCAGCTTAGGGACTAGCGGGGCCAATGAGCAGTTCTTC. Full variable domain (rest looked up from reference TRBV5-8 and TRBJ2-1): EAGVTQSPTHLIKTRGQQATLRCSPISGHTSVYWYQQALGLGLQFLLWYDEGEERNRGNFPPRFSGRQFPNYSSELNVNALELEDSALYLCASSLGTSGANEQFFGPGTRLTVL.

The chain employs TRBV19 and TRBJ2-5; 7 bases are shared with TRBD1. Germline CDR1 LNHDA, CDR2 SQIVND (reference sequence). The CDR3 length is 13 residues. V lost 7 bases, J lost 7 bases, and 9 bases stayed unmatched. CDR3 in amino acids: CASNPGGIGTQYF. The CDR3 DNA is TGTGCCAGTAACCCAGGGGGAATAGGGACCCAGTACTTC.

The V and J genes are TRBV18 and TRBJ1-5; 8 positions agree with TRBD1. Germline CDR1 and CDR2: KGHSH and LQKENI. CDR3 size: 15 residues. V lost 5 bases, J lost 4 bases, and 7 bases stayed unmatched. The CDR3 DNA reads TGTGCCAGCTCATCCGACAGGGGTGATAATCAGCCCCAGCATTTT. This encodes CASSSDRGDNQPQHF.

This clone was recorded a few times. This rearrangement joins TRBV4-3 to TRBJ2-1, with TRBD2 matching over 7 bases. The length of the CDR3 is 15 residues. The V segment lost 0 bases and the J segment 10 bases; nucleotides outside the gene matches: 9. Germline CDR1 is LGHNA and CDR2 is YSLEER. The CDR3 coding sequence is TGCGCCAGCAGCCAAGATGGGGGGAGGGCTAAAGAGCAGTTCTTC. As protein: CASSQDGGRAKEQFF.

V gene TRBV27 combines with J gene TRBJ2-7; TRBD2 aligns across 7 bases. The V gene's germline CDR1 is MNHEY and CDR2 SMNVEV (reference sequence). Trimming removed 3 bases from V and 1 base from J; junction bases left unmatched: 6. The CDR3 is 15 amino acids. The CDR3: CASSFDTGGSYEQYF. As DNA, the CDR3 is TGTGCCAGCAGTTTTGACACGGGGGGTTCCTACGAGCAGTACTTC.

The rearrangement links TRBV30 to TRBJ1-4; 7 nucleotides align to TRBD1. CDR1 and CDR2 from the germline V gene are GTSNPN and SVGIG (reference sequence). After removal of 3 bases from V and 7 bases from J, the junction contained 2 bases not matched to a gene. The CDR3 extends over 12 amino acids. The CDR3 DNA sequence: TGTGCCTGGAGAGCAGGGGGTGAAAAACTGTTTTTT. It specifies CAWRAGGEKLFF. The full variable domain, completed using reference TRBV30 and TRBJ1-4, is SQTIHQWPATLVQPVGSPLSLECTVEGTSNPNLYWYRQAAGRGLQLLFYSVGIGQISSEVPQNLSASRPQDRQFILSSKKLLLSDSGFYLCAWRAGGEKLFFGSGTQLSVL.

The CDR3 reads CASSGTSPGLWSNQPQHF. CDR3 DNA: TGTGCCAGCAGCGGGACAAGCCCCGGGCTTTGGAGCAATCAGCCCCAGCATTTT. The J gene is TRBJ1-5, the V gene TRBV7-8, with D tentatively TRBD1 (6 bases). V lost 5 bases and J lost 1, with 21 bases in between. This CDR3 is 18 amino acids long. Germline CDR1 reads SGHVS; CDR2 reads FQNEAQ.

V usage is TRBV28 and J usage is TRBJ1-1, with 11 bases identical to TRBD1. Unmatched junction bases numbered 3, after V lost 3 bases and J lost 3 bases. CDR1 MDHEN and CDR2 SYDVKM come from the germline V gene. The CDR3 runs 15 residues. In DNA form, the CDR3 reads TGTGCCAGCAGTTTCTGGACAGGGGGCTACACTGAAGCTTTCTTT. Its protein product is CASSFWTGGYTEAFF.

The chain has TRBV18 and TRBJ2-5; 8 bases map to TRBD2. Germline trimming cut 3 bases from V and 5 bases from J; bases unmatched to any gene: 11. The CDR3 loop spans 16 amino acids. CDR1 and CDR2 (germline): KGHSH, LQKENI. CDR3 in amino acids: CASSPSPGGSGETQYF. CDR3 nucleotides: TGTGCCAGCTCACCTAGTCCGGGAGGGTCGGGGGAGACCCAGTACTTC.

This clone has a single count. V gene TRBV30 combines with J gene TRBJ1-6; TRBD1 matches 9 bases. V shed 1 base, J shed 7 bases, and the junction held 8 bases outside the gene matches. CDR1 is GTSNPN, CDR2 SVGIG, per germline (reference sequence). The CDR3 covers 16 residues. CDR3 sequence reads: CAWSGDRVRRNSPLHF. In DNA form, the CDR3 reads TGTGCCTGGAGTGGGGACAGGGTAAGACGAAATTCACCCCTCCACTTT.

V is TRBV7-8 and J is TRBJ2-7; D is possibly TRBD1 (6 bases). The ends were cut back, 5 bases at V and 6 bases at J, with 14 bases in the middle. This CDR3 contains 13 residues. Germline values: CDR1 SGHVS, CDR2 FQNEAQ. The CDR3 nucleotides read TGTGCCAGCAGCAACAGGGAAGGCAGCGAGCAGTACTTC. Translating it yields CASSNREGSEQYF.

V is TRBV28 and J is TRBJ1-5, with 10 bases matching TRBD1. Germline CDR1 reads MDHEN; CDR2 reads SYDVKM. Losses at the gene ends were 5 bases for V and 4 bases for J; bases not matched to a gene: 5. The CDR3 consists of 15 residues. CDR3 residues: CASSLQGQGNQPQHF. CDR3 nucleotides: TGTGCCAGCAGTCTCCAGGGACAGGGGAATCAGCCCCAGCATTTT.

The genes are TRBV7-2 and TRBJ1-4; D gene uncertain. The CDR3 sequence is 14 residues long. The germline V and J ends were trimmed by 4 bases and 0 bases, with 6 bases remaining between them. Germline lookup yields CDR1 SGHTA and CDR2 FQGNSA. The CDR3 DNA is TGTGCCAGCAGCTCCTTTGCAACTAATGAAAAACTGTTTTTT. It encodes CASSSFATNEKLFF.

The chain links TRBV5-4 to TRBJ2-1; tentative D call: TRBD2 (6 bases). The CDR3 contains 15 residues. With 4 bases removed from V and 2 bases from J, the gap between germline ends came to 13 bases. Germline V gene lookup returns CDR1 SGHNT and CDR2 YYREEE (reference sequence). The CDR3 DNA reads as TGTGCCAGCAGCACCGGGACTGGTACCTACAATGAGCAGTTCTTC. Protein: CASSTGTGTYNEQFF.

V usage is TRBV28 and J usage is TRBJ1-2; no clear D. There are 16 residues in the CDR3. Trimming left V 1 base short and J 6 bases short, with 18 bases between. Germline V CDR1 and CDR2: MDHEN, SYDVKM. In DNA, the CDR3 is TGTGCCAGCAGTTTATTTGCCTTCCGGGGTCTGGATGGCTACACCTTC. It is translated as CASSLFAFRGLDGYTF.

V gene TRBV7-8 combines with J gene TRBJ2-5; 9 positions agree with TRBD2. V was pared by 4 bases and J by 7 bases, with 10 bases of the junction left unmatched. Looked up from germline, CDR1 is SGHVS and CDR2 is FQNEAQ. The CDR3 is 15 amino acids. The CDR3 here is CASSSRTSVGGTQYF. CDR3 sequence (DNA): TGTGCCAGCAGCTCTCGGACTAGCGTCGGGGGGACCCAGTACTTC.

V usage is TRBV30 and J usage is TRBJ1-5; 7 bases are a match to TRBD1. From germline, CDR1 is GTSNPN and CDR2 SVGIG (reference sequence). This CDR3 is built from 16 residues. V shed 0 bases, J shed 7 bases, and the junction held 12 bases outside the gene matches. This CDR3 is CAWSVNWDRRSQPQHF. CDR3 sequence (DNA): TGTGCCTGGAGTGTAAATTGGGACAGACGATCGCAGCCCCAGCATTTT.

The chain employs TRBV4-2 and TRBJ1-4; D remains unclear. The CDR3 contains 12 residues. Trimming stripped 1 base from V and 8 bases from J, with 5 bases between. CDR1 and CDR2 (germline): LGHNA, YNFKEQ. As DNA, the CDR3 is TGTGCCAGCAGCCAAGTAGAGGAAAAACTGTTTTTT. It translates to CASSQVEEKLFF.

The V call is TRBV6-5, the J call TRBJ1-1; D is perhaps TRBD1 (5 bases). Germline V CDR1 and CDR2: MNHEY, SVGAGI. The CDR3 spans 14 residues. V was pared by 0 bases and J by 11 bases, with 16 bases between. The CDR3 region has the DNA TGTGCCAGCAGTTACTCACCAGGGCCTCGTGATGCTTTCTTT. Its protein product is CASSYSPGPRDAFF.

The CDR3 is CASSLLQGVAEAFF. The CDR3 bases are TGTGCCAGCAGTTTATTACAGGGGGTCGCTGAAGCTTTCTTT. The V and J genes are TRBV28 and TRBJ1-1; 8 nucleotides line up with TRBD1. V lost 1 base and J lost 6; bases outside the gene matches: 4. The germline gives CDR1 MDHEN, CDR2 SYDVKM. The length of the CDR3 is 14 residues.

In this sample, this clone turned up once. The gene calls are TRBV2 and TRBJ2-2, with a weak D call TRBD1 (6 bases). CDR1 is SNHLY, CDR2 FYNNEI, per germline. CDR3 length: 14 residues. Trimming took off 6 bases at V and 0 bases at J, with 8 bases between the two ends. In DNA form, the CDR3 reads TGTGCCAGCAGGTACAGGGCGAACACCGGGGAGCTGTTTTTT. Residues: CASRYRANTGELFF.

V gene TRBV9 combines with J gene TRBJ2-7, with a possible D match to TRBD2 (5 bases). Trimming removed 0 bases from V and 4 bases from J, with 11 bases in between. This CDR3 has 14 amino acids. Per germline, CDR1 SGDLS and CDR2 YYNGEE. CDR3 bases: TGTGCCAGCAGCGTAGCTTGGAGCGGTTACGAGCAGTACTTC. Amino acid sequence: CASSVAWSGYEQYF.

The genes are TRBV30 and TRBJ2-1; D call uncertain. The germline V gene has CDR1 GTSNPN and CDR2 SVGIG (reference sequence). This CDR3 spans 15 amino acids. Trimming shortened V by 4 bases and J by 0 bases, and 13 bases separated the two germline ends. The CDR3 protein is CAWNSRVSSYNEQFF. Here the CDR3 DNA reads TGTGCCTGGAATTCCCGAGTGAGCTCCTACAATGAGCAGTTCTTC.

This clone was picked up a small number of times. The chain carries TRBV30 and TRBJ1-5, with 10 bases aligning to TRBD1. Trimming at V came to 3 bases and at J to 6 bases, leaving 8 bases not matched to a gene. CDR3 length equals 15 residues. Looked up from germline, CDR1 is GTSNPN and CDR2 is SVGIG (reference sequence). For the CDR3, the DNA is TGTGCCTGGAGCACCCGGGACAGGGGCCGTCAGCCCCAGCATTTT. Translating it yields CAWSTRDRGRQPQHF.